This TCR beta chain was found in a study of cytomegalovirus exposure and HLA in healthy donors (dated by TCRdb to about 2017). Regarding the complete study: In an earlier analysis of some 610 of the donors, 276 Gb of sequence data and roughly 100 million unique TCR beta sequences from about 180 million T cells were reported. About 310 gigabases of sequencing data and 80 million or so unique TCR sequences were included in an early release covering 550 to 650 HLA-typed donors. Among the roughly 370 genotyped donors, around 81% belonged to the genetic ancestry cluster associated with self-reported Caucasian donors. The study aimed to test whether signatures of past pathogen exposure could be identified by cataloging public T cell receptors. The study profiled the T cell repertoires of under 700 subjects by immunosequencing and related them to cytomegalovirus serostatus. Along with the roughly 710-subject first cohort, a separate validation cohort of over a hundred different subjects was used. To predict cytomegalovirus infection status, the study brought together high-throughput TCR immunosequencing, statistical association of individual TCRs with disease status, and machine learning. A later analysis re-analyzed previously published TCR beta repertoires from roughly 600 donors and added high-resolution HLA genotyping to study TCR occurrence patterns. Rather than drawing on any new phenotypic data, the later analysis identified candidate immune exposures from TCR beta sequences and the way those sequences occurred across donors. An earlier analysis of 587 of the donors used high-throughput TCR beta sequencing to judge whether each TCR beta V gene segment behaved as functional or pseudogenic. Alongside the repertoire data, information on donor age, sex, ethnicity and CMV serostatus was compiled. In a later genetic analysis, genome-wide SNP genotypes for about three fifths of the roughly 670 donors were used, and that subset was treated as a discovery cohort. All discovery cohort repertoires had been generated on a single sequencing platform. Class I and class II HLA loci were covered by the typing at four-digit resolution. The number of typed donors differed by locus: roughly 620-640 for A, B, C, DRB1 and DQB1; approximately 540 for DQA1; 600 to 610 for DPA1; and approximately 450 for DPB1. Four or five DR-DQ haplotypes were handled as single units for association and clustering, since linkage in the cohort was strong. Among several hundred genotyped donors of the cohort, an average of around 250,000 unique TCR beta nucleotide sequences was sequenced per donor, of which about 20% were non-productive. Overall study outcomes, separate from this receptor: In a later analysis, HLA-associated TCR beta chains showed more clonal expansion and lower generation probabilities than non-associated chains that were equally common. A later genetic analysis associated a missense DCLRE1C variant with V-gene and J-gene trimming of TCR beta chains, and an independent cohort replicated the association. It was suggested by the authors that the approach could potentially be generalized to other disease states and immunological phenotypes. Linkage disequilibrium might explain the correlated functional status among segregating V segments, but an unknown experimental factor could not be ruled out. In an earlier analysis of approximately 600 of the donors, most TCR beta V segments were observed in productive rearrangements about 87% or about 30% of the time, broadly matching IMGT annotations. Most CMV-associated TCR beta chains appeared to be HLA-restricted in a later analysis, and the HLA associations seemed to be driven largely by CMV exposure. A later analysis found that TCR association rates varied across HLA loci, with DRB1 alleles showing the most associated TCRs and HLA-C alleles the fewest. Sequencing depth was assumed to be roughly uniform across donors in the presence/absence analyses, though that assumption may not hold. CMV serostatus was the only immune exposure information available for the cohort. A further reported finding was that TCR beta sequences accurately predicted the HLA-A and HLA-B alleles for most subjects in the first cohort. Because counts were too low, roughly 16 rarely observed V segments, including chromosome 9 orphons, were excluded from the earlier analysis of roughly 580 of the donors. Three of the identified cytomegalovirus-associated TCR beta chains were confirmed in vitro to be specific for cytomegalovirus antigens. In a later genetic analysis, fewer N-insertions in productive TCRs were reported among donors in an Asian-associated ancestry cluster than the roughly 640-donor mean. In a later analysis, several top co-occurrence clusters were reported to appear linked to parvovirus B19, influenza, CMV and Epstein-Barr virus. In the study, around 150 TCR beta chains were listed as associated with cytomegalovirus. Because the 87-base-pair reads could not distinguish some IMGT-functional V segments, including TRBV6-2 and TRBV6-3, those segments were excluded. While some public TCRs were present in many individuals, most TCR sequences turned up only very rarely across donors. In a later analysis, over 15,000 TCR beta sequences were associated with specific HLA alleles at a false discovery rate of 0.05. HLA typing was unavailable for some donors at each locus, so association tests used only the typed subset. The classifier was reported to diagnose cytomegalovirus status with high specificity and sensitivity in both the original cohort and the validation cohort. Strong co-occurrence of HLA alleles, especially DR and DQ, made assigning TCR associations to individual alleles difficult. The cohort was sequenced for TCR beta chains only, and without alpha or paired-chain data the features that could be detected were limited. The sequencing pipeline was judged likely to have produced a cluster of highly shared sequence variants as a technical artifact.

CDR1 and CDR2 are drawn from the germline V gene: SQVTM, ANQGSEA. At the junction V is shortened by 3 bases and J by 0 bases, with 9 bases in between. The CDR3 covers 14 residues, taking in both the cysteine and the phenylalanine. CDR3 DNA only is kept here, 42 bases in frame from base 1. A word on this clone: Its antigen is currently not known. No base qualities exist here, and no much larger clone lies one base off it.

In total, 630 or so healthy bone marrow donors made up the cohort. At the time of sampling, all cohort members were nominally healthy, though unrecorded immune exposures were likely present. The donor was CMV seronegative and was included in the group of approximately 350 seronegative cohort members. Every donor gave a peripheral blood sample, and the peripheral blood mononuclear cells from that sample were used for TCR beta sequencing. Genomic DNA was extracted from the blood cell samples with the Qiagen DNeasy Blood Extraction Kit. Library preparation was by the immunoSEQ multiplex PCR assay. For the multiplex PCR, a mixture combining 60 forward primers for TCR Vbeta segments and 13 reverse primers for TCR Jbeta segments was used. A multiplex PCR assay on genomic DNA amplified the CDR3 region of rearranged TCR beta genes. The Illumina HiSeq System was used to sequence the amplified TCR beta libraries as 87-base-pair reads. In the authors' own workflow: A later analysis tallied some 79 million unique TCR beta chains across the 600 to 700 repertoires, and approximately 11 million of those chains were shared by two or more donors. Raw reads were error-corrected and collapsed into unique sequences with a nearest-neighbor algorithm that merged closely related sequences to remove PCR and sequencing errors. Alignment of CDR3 sequences to IMGT reference sequences was used to assign V, D and J gene segments. Each retained sequence needed at least a six-nucleotide match to both a V gene segment and a J gene segment. Rearrangements were classified as productive when the CDR3 lacked stop codons and remained in frame with V and J, and all other rearrangements were classified as non-productive. Following IMGT convention, CDR3 was defined as the stretch from the second conserved V-encoded cysteine up to the conserved J-encoded phenylalanine. The earlier analysis of 587 of the donors excluded sequences that lacked an unambiguous match to a single V gene segment. An earlier analysis of almost 600 of the donors classified V segments as functional when productive rearrangements were above 56.7% and as segregating when the standard deviation between donors was above 5%. A statistical classification framework was built to diagnose cytomegalovirus status from the catalog of TCR beta chain sequences. V and J gene assignment, in a later analysis, came from comparing TCR nucleotide sequences with IMGT/GENE-DB human TR gene sequences. A later analysis assigned CDR3 sequences and most-parsimonious VDJ recombination scenarios with the TCRdist pipeline. In a later analysis, every TCR beta chain was defined by the combination of its CDR3 amino acid sequence and its V-gene family, and reads without a unique V-gene family were dropped. As a way to deal with suspected cross-contamination and a sequencing artifact, a later analysis dropped approximately 570 nucleotide sequences that were highly shared and had low generation probability. In a later analysis, a clonal expansion index for each public chain was calculated from normalized within-repertoire ranks of inferred template counts. In a later analysis, generation probabilities were computed using a VDJ recombination model fitted to out-of-frame rearrangements, and the results were checked against IGoR. In a later analysis, TCR-TCR, TCR-HLA and TCR-CMV co-occurrence was scored with hypergeometric tests, and a repertoire-size bias correction was applied to TCR pairs. False discovery rates were estimated in a later analysis by permuting HLA or CMV assignments 20 times. In a later analysis, co-occurring TCRs were grouped with DBSCAN, and TCRdist sequence similarity was added when clustering was performed within HLA-allele-positive subsets. Repertoires with fewer than 30,000 or more than 120,000 public chains, plus five repertoires with anomalous nucleotide sharing, were excluded from co-occurrence clustering. Not all clones reach the TCRdb copy of this immuneACCESS table, which keeps in-frame sequences only. Checked studies attribute under half of the gap to unresolved V genes and leave the rest unexplained. The V and J calls and clone size are taken from that table; D and trimming were inferred from the DNA. The sample yields 150,000 to 200,000 clones; approximately 80% were counted once. The ten largest make up 0.5% to 0.55% of the sample.

This TCR was sampled from a woman aged 45-65 years in good health and CMV-seronegative. Sequenced material: PBMCs. This chain is built from TRBV29-1 and TRBJ2-1; TRBD2 is possibly the D segment (6 matching bases). The nucleotides read TGCAGCGTTGATCGGGAGCACTCCTACAATGAGCAGTTCTTC. This codes for CSVDREHSYNEQFF.